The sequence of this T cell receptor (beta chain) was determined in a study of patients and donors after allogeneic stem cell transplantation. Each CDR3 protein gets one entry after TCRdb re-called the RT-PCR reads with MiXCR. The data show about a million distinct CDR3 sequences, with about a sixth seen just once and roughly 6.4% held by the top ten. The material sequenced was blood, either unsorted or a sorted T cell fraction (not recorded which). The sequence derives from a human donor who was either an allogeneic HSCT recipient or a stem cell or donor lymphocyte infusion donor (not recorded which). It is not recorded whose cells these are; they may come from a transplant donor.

The CDR3 loop is CASGMGPGNTIYF. The CDR3, as DNA: TGTGCTAGTGGGATGGGGCCGGGAAACACCATATATTTT. V and J are TRBV12-5 and TRBJ1-3; the D gene is possibly TRBD1 (5 bases). This CDR3 is 13 amino acids long. Deletions cut 6 bases from V and 4 bases from J, with 10 bases between. The V gene's germline CDR1 is LGHNT and CDR2 FRNRAP.